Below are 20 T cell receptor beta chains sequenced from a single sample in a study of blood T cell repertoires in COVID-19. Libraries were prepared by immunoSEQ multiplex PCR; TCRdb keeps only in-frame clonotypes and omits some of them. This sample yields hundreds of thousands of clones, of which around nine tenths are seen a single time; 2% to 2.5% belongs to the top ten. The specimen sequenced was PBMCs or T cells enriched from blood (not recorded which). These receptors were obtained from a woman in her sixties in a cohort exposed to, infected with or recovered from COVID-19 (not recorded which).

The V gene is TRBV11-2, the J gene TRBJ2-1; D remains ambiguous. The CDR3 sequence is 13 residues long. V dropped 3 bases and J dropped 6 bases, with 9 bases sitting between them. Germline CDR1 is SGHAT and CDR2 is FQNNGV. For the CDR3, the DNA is TGTGCCAGCAGCTTCACTCCTTCCAATGAGCAGTTCTTC. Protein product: CASSFTPSNEQFF.

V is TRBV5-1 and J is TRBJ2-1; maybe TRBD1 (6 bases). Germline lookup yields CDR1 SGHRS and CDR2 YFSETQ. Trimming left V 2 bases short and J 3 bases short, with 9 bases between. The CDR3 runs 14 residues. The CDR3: CASSFGQSYNEQFF. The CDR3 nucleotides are TGCGCCAGCAGCTTTGGACAGAGCTACAATGAGCAGTTCTTC.

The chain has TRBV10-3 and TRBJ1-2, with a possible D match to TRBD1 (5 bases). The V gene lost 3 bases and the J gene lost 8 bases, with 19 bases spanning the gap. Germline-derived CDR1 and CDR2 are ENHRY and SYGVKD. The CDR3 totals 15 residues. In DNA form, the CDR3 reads TGTGCCATCAGTGACTCCCCGGGGGGGAGCTCGGGCTACACCTTC. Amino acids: CAISDSPGGSSGYTF.

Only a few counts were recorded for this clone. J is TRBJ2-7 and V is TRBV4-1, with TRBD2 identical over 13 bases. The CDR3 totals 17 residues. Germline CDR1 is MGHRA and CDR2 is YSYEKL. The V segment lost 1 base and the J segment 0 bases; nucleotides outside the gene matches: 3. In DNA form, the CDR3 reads TGCGCCAGCAGCCAAGTGACTAGCGGGAGGAGCTCCTACGAGCAGTACTTC. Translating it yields CASSQVTSGRSSYEQYF.

This CDR3 reads CASRPANYGYTF. The CDR3 coding sequence is TGTGCCAGCAGACCGGCTAACTATGGCTACACCTTC. The chain carries TRBV6-5 and TRBJ1-2; no firm D call. The CDR3 loop spans 12 amino acids. V lost 6 bases and J 0 bases, leaving 5 bases between the germline ends. The germline V gene has CDR1 MNHEY and CDR2 SVGAGI.

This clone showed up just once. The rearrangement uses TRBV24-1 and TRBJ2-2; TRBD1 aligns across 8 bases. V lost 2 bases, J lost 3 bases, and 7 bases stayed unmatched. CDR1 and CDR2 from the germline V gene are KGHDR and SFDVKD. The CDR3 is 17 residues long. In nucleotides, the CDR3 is TGTGCCACCAGTGATTCAGGGGGCCGGCCCGACACCGGGGAGCTGTTTTTT. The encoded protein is CATSDSGGRPDTGELFF.

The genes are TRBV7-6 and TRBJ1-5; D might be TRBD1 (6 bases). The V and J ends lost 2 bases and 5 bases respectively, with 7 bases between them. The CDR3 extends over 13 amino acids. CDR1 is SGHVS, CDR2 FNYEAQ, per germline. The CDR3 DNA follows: TGTGCCAGCAGCTTAAACAGGGATCAGCCCCAGCATTTT. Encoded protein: CASSLNRDQPQHF. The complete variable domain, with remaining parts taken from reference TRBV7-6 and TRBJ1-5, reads GAGVSQSPRYKVTKRGQDVALRCDPISGHVSLYWYRQALGQGPEFLTYFNYEAQQDKSGLPNDRFSAERPEGSISTLTIQRTEQRDSAMYRCASSLNRDQPQHFGDGTRLSIL.

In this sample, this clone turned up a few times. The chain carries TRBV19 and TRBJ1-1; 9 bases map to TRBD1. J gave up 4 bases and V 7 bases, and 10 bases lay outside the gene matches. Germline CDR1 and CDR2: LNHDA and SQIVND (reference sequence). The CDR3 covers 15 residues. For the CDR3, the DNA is TGTGCCAGTATCACCGGGACAGGGCCCCCCACTGAAGCTTTCTTT. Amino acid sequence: CASITGTGPPTEAFF.

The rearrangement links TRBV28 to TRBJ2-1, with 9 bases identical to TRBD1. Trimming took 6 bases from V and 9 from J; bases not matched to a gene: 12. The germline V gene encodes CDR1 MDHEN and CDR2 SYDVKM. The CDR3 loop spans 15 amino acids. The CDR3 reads CASSGVGQGRGEQFF. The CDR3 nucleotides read TGTGCCAGCAGCGGGGTCGGACAGGGGCGGGGTGAGCAGTTCTTC.

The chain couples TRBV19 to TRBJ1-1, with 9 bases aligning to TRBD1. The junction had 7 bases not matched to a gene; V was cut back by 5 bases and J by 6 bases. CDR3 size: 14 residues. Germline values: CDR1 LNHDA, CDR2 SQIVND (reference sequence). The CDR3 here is CASSYGRQGAEAFF. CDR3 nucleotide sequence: TGTGCCAGTAGTTACGGACGACAGGGGGCTGAAGCTTTCTTT.

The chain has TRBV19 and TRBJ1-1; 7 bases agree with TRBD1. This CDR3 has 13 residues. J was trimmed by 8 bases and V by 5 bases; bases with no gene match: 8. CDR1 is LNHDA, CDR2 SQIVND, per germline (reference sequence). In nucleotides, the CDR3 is TGTGCCAGTAGTCCTACAGGGGCCCCCGAAGCTTTCTTT. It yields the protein CASSPTGAPEAFF.

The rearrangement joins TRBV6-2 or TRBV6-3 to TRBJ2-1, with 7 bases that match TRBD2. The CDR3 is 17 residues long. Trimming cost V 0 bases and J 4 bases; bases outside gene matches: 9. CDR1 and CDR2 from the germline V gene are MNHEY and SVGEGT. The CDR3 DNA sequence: TGTGCCAGCAGTTACTCCCCATCCAGCGGGGCGTACAATGAGCAGTTCTTC. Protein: CASSYSPSSGAYNEQFF.

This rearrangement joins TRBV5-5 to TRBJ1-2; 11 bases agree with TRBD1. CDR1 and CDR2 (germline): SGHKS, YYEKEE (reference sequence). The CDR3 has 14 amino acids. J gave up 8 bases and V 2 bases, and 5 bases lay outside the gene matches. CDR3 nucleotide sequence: TGTGCCAGCAGCTTAGGACAGGGGGCGAAGGGCTACACCTTC. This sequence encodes CASSLGQGAKGYTF.

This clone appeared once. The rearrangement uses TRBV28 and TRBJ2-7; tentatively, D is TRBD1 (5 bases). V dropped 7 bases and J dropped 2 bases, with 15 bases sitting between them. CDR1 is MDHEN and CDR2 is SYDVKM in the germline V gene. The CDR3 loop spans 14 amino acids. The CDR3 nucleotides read TGTGCCAGCACCTCTTGGGGCCCCCCCTACGAGCAGTACTTC. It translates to CASTSWGPPYEQYF.

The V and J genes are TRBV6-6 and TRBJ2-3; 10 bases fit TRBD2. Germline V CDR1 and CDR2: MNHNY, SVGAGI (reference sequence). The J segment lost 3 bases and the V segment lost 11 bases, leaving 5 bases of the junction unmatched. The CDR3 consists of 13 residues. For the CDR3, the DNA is TGTGCCGGTAGCGGGAGGCGAACAGATACGCAGTATTTT. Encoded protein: CAGSGRRTDTQYF.

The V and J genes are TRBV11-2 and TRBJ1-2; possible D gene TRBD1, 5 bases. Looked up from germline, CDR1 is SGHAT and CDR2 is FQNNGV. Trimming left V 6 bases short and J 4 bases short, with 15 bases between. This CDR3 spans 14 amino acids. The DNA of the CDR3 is TGTGCCAGCAGTTGGGGGGGAAGTCTCTATGGCTACACCTTC. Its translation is CASSWGGSLYGYTF.

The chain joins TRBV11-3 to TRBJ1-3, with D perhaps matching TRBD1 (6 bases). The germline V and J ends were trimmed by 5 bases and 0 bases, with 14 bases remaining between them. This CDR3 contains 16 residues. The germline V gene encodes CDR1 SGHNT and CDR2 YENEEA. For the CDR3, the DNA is TGTGCCAGCAGCCGGGACACGAGCACCTCTGGAAACACCATATATTTT. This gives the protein CASSRDTSTSGNTIYF.

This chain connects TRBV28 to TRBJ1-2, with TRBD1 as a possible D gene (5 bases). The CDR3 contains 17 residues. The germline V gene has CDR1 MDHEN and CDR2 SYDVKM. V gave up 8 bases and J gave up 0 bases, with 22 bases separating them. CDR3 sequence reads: CASGLPITRAANYGYTF. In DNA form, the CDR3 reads TGTGCCAGCGGCTTGCCGATTACCAGGGCGGCTAACTATGGCTACACCTTC.

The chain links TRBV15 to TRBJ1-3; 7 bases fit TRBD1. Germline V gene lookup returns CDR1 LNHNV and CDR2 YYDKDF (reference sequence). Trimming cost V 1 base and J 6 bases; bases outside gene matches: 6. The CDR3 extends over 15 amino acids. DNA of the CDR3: TGTGCCACCAGCAGAGTACAGGGGAAGGTAAACACCATATATTTT. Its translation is CATSRVQGKVNTIYF.

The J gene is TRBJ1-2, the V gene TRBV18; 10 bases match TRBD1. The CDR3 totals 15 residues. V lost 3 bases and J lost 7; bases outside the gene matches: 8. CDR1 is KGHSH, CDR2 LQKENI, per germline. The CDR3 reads CASSPRQGARGGYTF. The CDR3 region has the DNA TGTGCCAGCTCACCCCGACAGGGGGCGAGGGGTGGCTACACCTTC.